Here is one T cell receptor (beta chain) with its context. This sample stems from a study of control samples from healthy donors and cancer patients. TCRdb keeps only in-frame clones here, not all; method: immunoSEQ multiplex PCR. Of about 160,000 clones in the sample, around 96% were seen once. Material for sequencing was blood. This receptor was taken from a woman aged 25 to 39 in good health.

This CDR3 reads CASREFPTLSPLHF. Here the CDR3 DNA reads TGTGCCAGCAGAGAGTTTCCCACCCTGTCACCCCTCCACTTT. J is TRBJ1-6 and V is TRBV6-5; no firm D call. CDR3 length: 14 amino acids. Germline V gene data show CDR1 as MNHEY and CDR2 as SVGAGI. Trimming shortened V by 6 bases and J by 10 bases, and 16 bases separated the two germline ends.